The 14 T cell receptor beta chains reported below all come from one sample, sequenced in a study of CD4+ T cells in melanoma. Here immunoSEQ multiplex PCR was the method, and the copy in TCRdb shows in-frame clones only, minus some. Of about 10,000 clones in the sample, approximately 60% were seen once. The sample was cells from a culture (not recorded whether cultured in vitro). The source of these receptors is a human donor with melanoma.

This chain links TRBV7-7 with TRBJ2-3, with D possibly matching TRBD2 (6 bases). The CDR3 length is 14 residues. In germline, CDR1 is SSHAT, CDR2 FNYEAQ (reference sequence). With 5 bases removed from V and 3 bases from J, the gap between germline ends came to 12 bases. The CDR3 region has the DNA TGTGCCAGCAGCGGAGGGTTTGGGACAGATACGCAGTATTTT. Protein: CASSGGFGTDTQYF. Full variable domain (outside the CDR3, taken from reference TRBV7-7 and TRBJ2-3): GAGVSQSPRYKVTKRGQDVTLRCDPISSHATLYWYQQALGQGPEFLTYFNYEAQPDKSGLPSDRFSAERPEGSISTLTIQRTEQRDSAMYRCASSGGFGTDTQYFGPGTRLTVL.

This clone was counted between two and nine times. This sequence joins TRBV4-1 and TRBJ1-2; D is unclear. The CDR3 runs to 16 residues. In germline, CDR1 is MGHRA, CDR2 YSYEKL. The germline V and J ends were trimmed by 0 bases and 7 bases, with 18 bases remaining between them. The DNA of the CDR3 is TGCGCCAGCAGCCAAGATAGGGCTTTCCGGCGGACTGGCTACACCTTC. This gives the protein CASSQDRAFRRTGYTF.

The chain has TRBV7-9 and TRBJ2-2; D may be TRBD2 (5 bases). Trimming left V 10 bases short and J 3 bases short, with 21 bases between. The CDR3 covers 16 residues. Looked up from germline, CDR1 is SEHNR and CDR2 is FQNEAQ (reference sequence). The CDR3 DNA reads as TGTGCCACCCACCCGAAGGGAGCGACCTACACCGGGGAGCTGTTTTTT. Translation gives CATHPKGATYTGELFF.

The table lists this clone with a few counts. J is TRBJ1-4 and V is TRBV5-8; D is undetermined. In germline, CDR1 is SGHTS, CDR2 YDEGEE. This CDR3 has 12 residues. With 5 bases removed from V and 8 bases from J, the gap between germline ends came to 10 bases. CDR3 sequence (DNA): TGTGCCAGCAGACTGTTAGGGGAAAAACTGTTTTTT. Residues: CASRLLGEKLFF. Filled out from reference TRBV5-8 and TRBJ1-4, the complete variable domain reads EAGVTQSPTHLIKTRGQQATLRCSPISGHTSVYWYQQALGLGLQFLLWYDEGEERNRGNFPPRFSGRQFPNYSSELNVNALELEDSALYLCASRLLGEKLFFGSGTQLSVL.

This clone was counted once. This sequence joins TRBV5-8 and TRBJ2-6; possible D gene TRBD1, 7 bases. The CDR3 contains 17 residues. The V gene lost 2 bases and the J gene lost 2 bases, with 14 bases spanning the gap. CDR1 is SGHTS, CDR2 YDEGEE, per germline. CDR3 protein: CASSFPTGEAGANVLTF. The DNA of the CDR3 is TGTGCCAGCAGCTTCCCAACAGGGGAGGCTGGGGCCAACGTCCTGACTTTC.

The chain joins TRBV19 to TRBJ1-1; D perhaps matches TRBD1 (6 bases). The CDR3 totals 14 residues. V lost 3 bases, J lost 6 bases, and 14 bases lay in between. Per germline, CDR1 LNHDA and CDR2 SQIVND (reference sequence). The CDR3 DNA sequence: TGTGCCAGTAGTATGCCACAGGGTAGGGCTGAAGCTTTCTTT. Translated, it gives CASSMPQGRAEAFF.

The chain is built from TRBV27 and TRBJ1-4; 11 positions agree with TRBD1. The CDR3 is made up of 19 amino acids. From germline, CDR1 is MNHEY and CDR2 SMNVEV (reference sequence). The V segment lost 2 bases and the J segment 6 bases; nucleotides outside the gene matches: 14. In DNA, the CDR3 is TGTGCCAGCAGTTTAAACAGGGACAGGGGGGATGTACGAGATGAAAAACTGTTTTTT. Encoded protein: CASSLNRDRGDVRDEKLFF.

The V and J genes are TRBV11-2 and TRBJ2-7; 7 positions agree with TRBD2. The CDR3 is made up of 16 amino acids. Germline assignment: CDR1 SGHAT and CDR2 FQNNGV. J lost 4 bases, V lost 0 bases, and 9 bases had no gene match. This CDR3 is CASSLEIGLVQYEQYF. The CDR3 bases are TGTGCCAGCAGCTTAGAAATTGGACTAGTTCAGTACGAGCAGTACTTC.

This clone appeared once. This chain links TRBV5-1 with TRBJ2-1, with unresolved D. CDR1 and CDR2 (germline): SGHRS, YFSETQ. The CDR3 totals 13 residues. Between the trimmed V and J ends, which lost 0 bases and 7 bases, there was a span of 8 bases. For the CDR3, the DNA is TGCGCCAGCAGCTTGGGCCCTAGGAATGAGCAGTTCTTC. This codes for CASSLGPRNEQFF.

This clone was observed a single time. This chain links TRBV5-1 with TRBJ2-1; the match to TRBD1 covers 7 bases. J lost 0 bases, V lost 0 bases, and 6 bases had no gene match. The length of the CDR3 is 17 residues. Looked up from germline, CDR1 is SGHRS and CDR2 is YFSETQ. The CDR3 DNA follows: TGCGCCAGCAGCTTGGCCGGCCAGGGGGTCTCCTACAATGAGCAGTTCTTC. This sequence encodes CASSLAGQGVSYNEQFF. Using reference TRBV5-1 and TRBJ2-1 for the parts outside the CDR3, the full variable domain is KAGVTQTPRYLIKTRGQQVTLSCSPISGHRSVSWYQQTPGQGLQFLFEYFSETQRNKGNFPGRFSGRQFSNSRSEMNVSTLELGDSALYLCASSLAGQGVSYNEQFFGPGTRLTVL.

This clone has a single count. V usage is TRBV7-9 and J usage is TRBJ2-7; TRBD2 is a possible D gene (5 bases). CDR1 SEHNR and CDR2 FQNEAQ come from the germline V gene (reference sequence). With 1 base removed from V and 7 bases from J, the gap between germline ends came to 8 bases. The CDR3 has 12 amino acids. The CDR3 DNA reads TGTGCCAGCAGCTTAGGCACGGGGGAGCAGTACTTC. Amino acid sequence: CASSLGTGEQYF.

The CDR3 sequence: CASSFNGDTHSPLHF. CDR3 nucleotide sequence: TGTGCCAGCAGCTTTAACGGGGACACACATTCACCCCTCCACTTT. The genes are TRBV7-8 and TRBJ1-6, with a possible D match to TRBD1 (6 bases). The germline gives CDR1 SGHVS, CDR2 FQNEAQ. Between the trimmed V and J ends, which lost 3 bases and 8 bases, there was a span of 14 bases. CDR3 length equals 15 residues. Full variable domain (outside the CDR3, taken from reference TRBV7-8 and TRBJ1-6): GAGVSQSPRYKVAKRGQDVALRCDPISGHVSLFWYQQALGQGPEFLTYFQNEAQLDKSGLPSDRFFAERPEGSVSTLKIQRTQQEDSAVYLCASSFNGDTHSPLHFGNGTRLTVT.

The chain uses TRBV27 and TRBJ2-1, with 9 positions matching TRBD1. The V segment lost 7 bases and the J segment 5 bases; nucleotides outside the gene matches: 9. Germline lookup yields CDR1 MNHEY and CDR2 SMNVEV (reference sequence). CDR3 length equals 15 residues. The CDR3 DNA reads as TGTGCCAGCAAACGAGGGACAGGGTTTCACAATGAGCAGTTCTTC. It encodes CASKRGTGFHNEQFF.

The V gene is TRBV12-2, the J gene TRBJ2-5; the table's D call, TRBD2, was not checked against the DNA. TRBV12-2 is termed a pseudogene. This CDR3 has 13 amino acids. CDR3 DNA: TGTGCAAGAGCGGGGGGGCCCGGAGAGACCCAGTACTTC. This translates into CARAGGPGETQYF.